This TCR beta chain derives from a study of cytomegalovirus exposure and HLA in healthy donors. Study results and caveats: Later analysis revealed greater clonal expansion in HLA-associated TCR beta chains than in equally common others. Of the V segments, some could not be distinguished, including TRBV6-2 and TRBV6-3, and were excluded.

Primers: 60 Vbeta forward and 13 Jbeta reverse. In the original workflow: Unique TCR beta chains numbered around 80 million in a later analysis, with around 12 million shared. Produced via immunoSEQ multiplex PCR; TCRdb's table is partial and in-frame only. From that table come the V and J calls and clone size; the DNA was used to work out D and trimming. The repertoire includes over 65,000 clones, over 75% of them detected once, and around 6.3% sits in the top ten. The CDR3 is made up of 14 amino acids. V lost 3 bases, J lost 4 bases, and 13 bases lay in between. CDR1 is KGHSH and CDR2 is LQKENI in the germline V gene. Absent from the records is this donor's CMV serostatus. To note about this clone: Its antigen is undetermined.

This TCR was sampled from a human donor in good health. The chain employs TRBV18 and TRBJ2-7, with a tentative D call TRBD1 (6 bases). The sample was PBMCs. CDR3 protein: CASSPRAGAYEQYF. Written as DNA, the CDR3 is TGTGCCAGCTCACCTCGGGCAGGGGCTTACGAGCAGTACTTC.